This is a list of T cell receptor beta chains from one sample in a study of graft-versus-host responses after intestinal transplantation. The protocol was immunoSEQ multiplex PCR, while the TCRdb copy is restricted to in-frame clones and leaves out a portion. The data contain 23,000 or so clones, roughly 33% of them singletons. This specimen was alloreactive CD8+ T cells from a mixed lymphocyte reaction culture, taken before intestinal transplant. The receptors originated from a human patient who received an intestinal transplant. The CDR3 runs from the conserved cysteine through the conserved F or W. The order of the fields is D gene, J gene, clone size, V gene, CDR3 DNA, CDR3 protein. The D gene is left open where the match is weak. Clone size is given for some rows only: seen once, a few or many times, or a class if the clone is expanded.

d_gene: TRBD1; j_gene: TRBJ1-3; abundance: few; v_gene: TRBV9; CDR3nt: TGTGCCAGCAGCTCACCAGGGGGAACTGGAAACACCATATATTTT; CDR3aa: CASSSPGGTGNTIYF
d_gene: TRBD1; j_gene: TRBJ2-7; abundance: few; v_gene: TRBV6-5; CDR3nt: TGTGCCATCAGTGTGGGGACAGGGGCGTACGAGCAGTACTTC; CDR3aa: CAISVGTGAYEQYF
d_gene: .; j_gene: TRBJ2-4; abundance: .; v_gene: TRBV27; CDR3nt: TGTGCCAGCAGTTTCAGCTCCAAAAACATTCAGTACTTC; CDR3aa: CASSFSSKNIQYF
d_gene: .; j_gene: TRBJ2-5; abundance: .; v_gene: TRBV7-9; CDR3nt: TGTGCCAGCAGCTTAGCGTTGTTGGGGGAAGAGACCCAGTACTTC; CDR3aa: CASSLALLGEETQYF
d_gene: .; j_gene: TRBJ2-7; abundance: .; v_gene: TRBV15; CDR3nt: TGTGCCACCAGCATCCTTCCGGGGGAAGAATCCTACGAGCAGTACTTC; CDR3aa: CATSILPGEESYEQYF
d_gene: TRBD2; j_gene: TRBJ2-7; abundance: few; v_gene: TRBV4-1; CDR3nt: TGCGCCAGCAGCCAAGAAGGACTAGCCTACGAGCAGTACTTC; CDR3aa: CASSQEGLAYEQYF
d_gene: TRBD1; j_gene: TRBJ2-7; abundance: .; v_gene: TRBV9; CDR3nt: TGTGCCAGCAGCGGCGAAGACAGGGGAGGTTACGAGCAGTACTTC; CDR3aa: CASSGEDRGGYEQYF
d_gene: TRBD1; j_gene: TRBJ2-7; abundance: many; v_gene: TRBV6-5; CDR3nt: TGTGCCAGCAGTTACTCGGGGACAGACGTATACGAGCAGTACTTC; CDR3aa: CASSYSGTDVYEQYF
d_gene: .; j_gene: TRBJ1-1; abundance: .; v_gene: TRBV6-1; CDR3nt: TGTGCCAGCAGTGAAGCGGGGGCAGGGACTGAAGCTTTCTTT; CDR3aa: CASSEAGAGTEAFF
d_gene: .; j_gene: TRBJ2-3; abundance: few; v_gene: TRBV5-6; CDR3nt: TGTGCCAGCAGCTTGGGAAGGAGAACAGATACGCAGTATTTT; CDR3aa: CASSLGRRTDTQYF